The T cell receptor (beta chain) described here comes from a study of cytomegalovirus exposure and HLA in healthy donors (dated by TCRdb to 2015 to 2018). Study-wide context: According to an earlier analysis of 450 to 650 of the donors, about 179 million T cells yielded 117 million unique TCR beta sequences and 250 to 350 Gb of sequence data. Around 300 gigabases of sequencing data and 80 million or so unique TCR sequences were included in an early release covering over 600 HLA-typed donors. Among the roughly 370 genotyped donors, around 81% belonged to the genetic ancestry cluster associated with self-reported Caucasian donors. The study aimed to test whether signatures of past pathogen exposure could be identified by cataloging public T cell receptors. The study used immunosequencing to profile the T cell repertoires of several hundred subjects and linked those repertoires to cytomegalovirus serostatus. In addition to the first cohort of around 670 subjects, a separate validation cohort of 120 different subjects was used. To predict cytomegalovirus infection status, the study combined high-throughput TCR immunosequencing, statistical association of individual TCRs with disease status, and machine learning. A later analysis re-analyzed previously published TCR beta repertoires from 666 donors and added high-resolution HLA genotyping to study TCR occurrence patterns. Rather than using new phenotypic data, the later analysis identified candidate immune exposures from TCR beta sequences and from how often those sequences occurred across donors. An earlier analysis of approximately 580 of the donors used high-throughput TCR beta sequencing to judge whether each TCR beta V gene segment behaved as functional or pseudogenic. Donor age, sex, ethnicity and CMV serostatus were collected together with the repertoire data. In a later genetic analysis, genome-wide SNP genotypes for about 60% of the 666 donors were used, and that subset was treated as a discovery cohort. Every repertoire in the discovery cohort had been generated on one and the same sequencing platform. Both class I and class II loci were covered by HLA typing, at four-digit resolution. Typing coverage varied by locus: 629-630 donors for A, B, C, DRB1 and DQB1; roughly 500 for DQA1; about 600 for DPA1; roughly 450 for DPB1. About five DR-DQ haplotypes were handled as single units for association and clustering, since linkage in the cohort was strong. Across 398 genotyped donors of the cohort, an average of about 250,000 unique TCR beta nucleotide sequences per donor were sequenced, and roughly 20% of those sequences were non-productive.

Points on this clone: No antigen is known for it. Per-base quality was not reported, and no clone a single base away is much larger than it.

Findings and caveats that apply to the study as a whole: Because counts were too low, about 18 rarely observed V segments, including chromosome 9 orphons, were excluded from the earlier analysis of 587 of the donors. A group of highly shared sequence variants was considered likely to be a technical artifact of the sequencing pipeline. Because some donors lacked HLA typing at each locus, the association tests relied only on the typed subset. Linkage disequilibrium might explain the correlated functional status among segregating V segments, but an unknown experimental factor could not be excluded. A further reported finding was that TCR beta sequences accurately predicted the HLA-A and HLA-B alleles for most subjects in the first cohort. In a later analysis, HLA-associated TCR beta chains were found to be more clonally expanded and to have lower generation probabilities than equally common non-associated chains. An earlier analysis of roughly 570 of the donors showed that most TCR beta V segments appeared in productive rearrangements either about 87% or about 30% of the time, which broadly matched IMGT annotations. A later analysis reported that several top co-occurrence clusters appeared linked to parvovirus B19, influenza, CMV and Epstein-Barr virus. A later analysis associated 15,000 to 20,000 TCR beta sequences with specific HLA alleles at a false discovery rate of 0.05. In this cohort, only TCR beta chains were sequenced, and detectable features were limited by the absence of alpha or paired-chain data. Assigning TCR associations to individual alleles was difficult when HLA alleles, especially DR and DQ, strongly co-occurred. In a later genetic analysis, fewer N-insertions in productive TCRs were reported among donors in an Asian-associated ancestry cluster than the approximately 670-donor mean. In a later analysis, most CMV-associated TCR beta chains were found to appear HLA-restricted, with HLA associations seemingly driven largely by CMV exposure. The classifier was reported to diagnose cytomegalovirus status with high specificity and sensitivity in both the original and validation cohorts. Immune exposure information for the cohort was limited to CMV serostatus. Presence/absence analyses assumed roughly uniform sequencing depth across donors, an assumption that may not hold. A few of the identified cytomegalovirus-associated TCR beta chains were confirmed in vitro to be specific for cytomegalovirus antigens. According to a later analysis, TCR association rates differed among HLA loci, with DRB1 alleles showing the most associated TCRs and HLA-C alleles showing the fewest. According to the authors, the approach could potentially be generalized to other disease states and immunological phenotypes. Most TCR sequences were seen in very few donors, while some public TCRs were found in many individuals. An association between a missense DCLRE1C variant and V-gene and J-gene trimming of TCR beta chains was found in a later genetic analysis and replicated in an independent cohort. In the study, 150 to 200 TCR beta chains were listed as associated with cytomegalovirus.

Receptors were amplified or captured by the immunoSEQ multiplex PCR assay. A mixture of 60 forward primers for TCR Vbeta segments and 13 reverse primers for TCR Jbeta segments was used in the multiplex PCR. The CDR3 region of rearranged TCR beta genes was amplified from genomic DNA with a multiplex PCR assay. On the Illumina HiSeq System, the amplified TCR beta libraries were sequenced as 87-base-pair reads. As for the original processing: A later analysis tallied 75 million to 85 million unique TCR beta chains across the 650 to 750 repertoires, and some 10 million of those chains were shared by two or more donors. Raw reads were error-corrected and collapsed into unique sequences by a nearest-neighbor algorithm in which closely related sequences were merged to remove PCR and sequencing errors. Alignment of CDR3 sequences to IMGT reference sequences was used to assign V, D and J gene segments. For a sequence to be retained, a match of at least six nucleotides to both a V gene segment and a J gene segment was required. A rearrangement was called productive if the CDR3 had no stop codons and remained in frame with V and J, and every other rearrangement was called non-productive. Following IMGT convention, CDR3 was defined as the stretch from the second conserved V-encoded cysteine up to the conserved J-encoded phenylalanine. Sequences without an unambiguous match to a single V gene segment were excluded from the earlier analysis of about 600 of the donors. In an earlier analysis of several hundred of the donors, V segments were called functional above 56.7% productive rearrangements and were called segregating when the between-donor standard deviation exceeded 5%. A statistical classification framework was built for diagnosing cytomegalovirus status from the catalog of TCR beta chain sequences. In a later analysis, TCR nucleotide sequences were compared against IMGT/GENE-DB human TR gene sequences so that V and J genes could be assigned. The TCRdist pipeline was used in a later analysis to assign CDR3 sequences and most-parsimonious VDJ recombination scenarios. In a later analysis, every TCR beta chain was defined by the combination of its CDR3 amino acid sequence and its V-gene family, and reads without a unique V-gene family were dropped. In a later analysis, 500 to 700 highly shared, low-generation-probability nucleotide sequences were removed to address suspected cross-contamination and a sequencing artifact. A later analysis calculated a clonal expansion index for each public chain from normalized within-repertoire ranks of inferred template counts. In a later analysis, generation probabilities were computed using a VDJ recombination model fitted to out-of-frame rearrangements, and the results were checked against IGoR. In a later analysis, hypergeometric tests were used to score TCR-TCR, TCR-HLA and TCR-CMV co-occurrence, with a repertoire-size bias correction applied to TCR pairs. In a later analysis, false discovery rates were estimated by permuting HLA or CMV assignments 20 times. In a later analysis, co-occurring TCRs were grouped using DBSCAN, and TCRdist sequence similarity was added for clustering within HLA-allele-positive subsets. Repertoires with fewer than 30,000 or more than 120,000 public chains, plus five repertoires with anomalous nucleotide sharing, were excluded from co-occurrence clustering. The immuneACCESS repertoire file appears here via TCRdb, limited to in-frame rearrangements. These files lack a portion of the clones; in checked studies, under half of the deficit traces to unresolved V genes, and the cause of the others is not known. V, J and clone size were drawn from that table, and D and trimming were deduced from the DNA. Counted in this sample were 200,000 to 250,000 clones; roughly 70% of them appeared once. The top ten clonotypes cover roughly 2% of the sample.

The cohort was made up of 500 to 800 healthy bone marrow donors. All cohort members were sampled while nominally healthy, although unrecorded immune exposures were likely present. The donor tested CMV seronegative and was one of the 352 seronegative cohort members. Each donor provided a peripheral blood sample, and peripheral blood mononuclear cells were used for TCR beta sequencing. Genomic DNA extraction from the blood cell samples was performed with the Qiagen DNeasy Blood Extraction Kit. This clonotype was obtained from a woman in her thirties in good health and CMV-seronegative. Sequencing input: PBMCs.

CDR3 reads: CATSLDRGTNTEAFF. The sequenced DNA: TGTGCCACCAGTTTAGACAGGGGCACGAACACTGAAGCTTTCTTT. This sequence uses TRBV15 and TRBJ1-1, and TRBD1 matches 8 of the central bases. The germline V gene (reference sequence) sets CDR1 to LNHNV and CDR2 to YYDKDF. The V end gives up 6 bases and the J end 1 base, leaving 7 bases in the junction not matched to a gene. The CDR3 holds 15 amino acids from the cysteine to the phenylalanine. The retained sequence is limited to the CDR3, 45 bases, with the frame set at the first base.